The 14 T cell receptor beta chains presented below share a single source sample, sequenced in a study of somatic mutations in cytotoxic T cells in rheumatoid arthritis. Some clones are missing from TCRdb's copy, which holds only in-frame ones; the method was immunoSEQ multiplex PCR. Of more than 20,000 clones listed, 65% to 85% are singletons. Sequencing was performed on CD8+ T cells sorted from blood. The receptors come from an adult with rheumatoid arthritis.

The chain recombines TRBV2 with TRBJ1-3; D is ambiguous. The CDR3 is 13 amino acids. Germline V gene data show CDR1 as SNHLY and CDR2 as FYNNEI. Deletions cut 1 base from V and 9 bases from J, with 10 bases between. The CDR3 DNA sequence: TGTGCCAGCAGTGAAGGAGGCCTAGGCACCATATATTTT. Its protein is CASSEGGLGTIYF.

This clone was picked up one time. The chain carries TRBV2 and TRBJ2-2; 10 bases match TRBD1. The V and J ends lost 8 bases and 0 bases, in that order; junction bases with no gene match: 6. The germline V gene encodes CDR1 SNHLY and CDR2 FYNNEI. The CDR3 contains 16 residues. The CDR3 loop is CASRGQGTPNTGELFF. The CDR3 DNA is TGTGCCAGCCGGGGACAGGGGACTCCGAACACCGGGGAGCTGTTTTTT.

The genes are TRBV6-5 and TRBJ2-5, with D tentatively TRBD2 (6 bases). CDR3 length equals 14 residues. Germline V gene data show CDR1 as MNHEY and CDR2 as SVGAGI. The V and J ends lost 6 bases and 2 bases respectively, with 13 bases between them. CDR3 in amino acids: CASSDLGGQETQYF. The CDR3 nucleotides are TGTGCCAGCAGCGACCTGGGGGGTCAAGAGACCCAGTACTTC.

The rearrangement joins TRBV11-1 to TRBJ1-1, with D unresolved. The germline V gene has CDR1 SGHAT and CDR2 FQDESV (reference sequence). The germline V and J ends were trimmed by 1 base and 1 base, with 4 bases remaining between them. The CDR3 runs to 13 residues. The CDR3 region has the DNA TGTGCCAGCAGCTTAGTCGGGAACACTGAAGCTTTCTTT. Translated, it gives CASSLVGNTEAFF.

In its sample, this clone was seen a few times. The sample holds other DNA sequences that translate to the same CDR3. This chain uses TRBV27 with TRBJ2-7; D gene uncertain. The CDR3 has 13 amino acids. Per the germline V gene, CDR1 is MNHEY and CDR2 is SMNVEV (reference sequence). Between the trimmed V and J ends, which lost 3 bases and 0 bases, there was a span of 6 bases. CDR3 sequence: CASSFGRSYEQYF. The CDR3 DNA reads TGTGCCAGCAGTTTCGGCCGCTCCTACGAGCAGTACTTC.

The V gene is TRBV7-6, the J gene TRBJ1-1, with no clear D. Germline lookup yields CDR1 SGHVS and CDR2 FNYEAQ. The CDR3 contains 12 residues. Trimming shortened V by 1 base and J by 6 bases, and 6 bases separated the two germline ends. The CDR3 DNA is TGTGCCAGCAGCTTAGTTGGGGCTGAAGCTTTCTTT. It translates to CASSLVGAEAFF.

This chain uses TRBV21-1 with TRBJ1-5. TRBV21-1 is assigned pseudogene status. The CDR3 length is 17 residues. The chain's CDR3 is CASSQHNGAPRNQPQHF. DNA of the CDR3: TGTGCCAGCTCCCAACATAACGGGGCACCACGAAATCAGCCCCAGCATTTT.

The CDR3 nucleotides are TGTGCCAGCAGCACCCGCCCCGATGGGACAGAACCCTACGAGCAGTACTTC. Amino acids: CASSTRPDGTEPYEQYF. V gene TRBV7-8 combines with J gene TRBJ2-7, with 7 bases matching TRBD1. Germline V gene data show CDR1 as SGHVS and CDR2 as FQNEAQ. V was pared by 5 bases and J by 2 bases, with 15 bases of the junction left unmatched. The length of the CDR3 is 17 residues.

V and J are TRBV5-6 and TRBJ1-1; D not resolved. The CDR3 loop spans 16 amino acids. The germline V gene encodes CDR1 SGHDT and CDR2 YYEEEE. V gave up 0 bases and J gave up 0 bases, with 12 bases separating them. Written as DNA, the CDR3 is TGTGCCAGCAGCTTGGGCTGGGGAGACATGAACACTGAAGCTTTCTTT. It translates to CASSLGWGDMNTEAFF.

The J gene is TRBJ2-7, the V gene TRBV4-1, with TRBD1 identical over 7 bases. This CDR3 comprises 14 residues. The ends lost 1 base at V and 3 bases at J; junction bases unmatched: 3. The V gene's germline CDR1 is MGHRA and CDR2 YSYEKL. The CDR3 nucleotides are TGCGCCAGCAGCCAAGCGGGACAGAGCTACGAGCAGTACTTC. Protein sequence: CASSQAGQSYEQYF.

This rearrangement joins TRBV7-8 to TRBJ2-7; D unclear. This CDR3 is 12 amino acids long. Germline loops: CDR1 SGHVS, CDR2 FQNEAQ. V gave up 0 bases and J gave up 3 bases, with 3 bases separating them. The CDR3 DNA follows: TGTGCCAGCAGCTTAGCCAACTACGAGCAGTACTTC. Its translation is CASSLANYEQYF.

The table lists this clone with a few counts. The chain is built from TRBV4-1 and TRBJ1-1; 8 bases fit TRBD1. The V gene's germline CDR1 is MGHRA and CDR2 YSYEKL. V trimming: 3 bases; J trimming: 8 bases; junction bases outside the gene matches: 8. This CDR3 contains 14 residues. CDR3 DNA sequence: TGCGCCAGCAGCCACCATCAGACAGGGGCCGAAGCTTTCTTT. Encoded protein: CASSHHQTGAEAFF.

This clone was counted only a few times. V is TRBV7-8 and J is TRBJ1-5; D gene uncertain. CDR1 and CDR2 from the germline V gene are SGHVS and FQNEAQ. The V gene lost 2 bases and the J gene lost 7 bases, with 6 bases spanning the gap. The CDR3 extends over 12 amino acids. CDR3 DNA: TGTGCCAGCAGCTTAAGTTTGCAGCCCCAGCATTTT. Translating it yields CASSLSLQPQHF.

V and J are TRBV5-1 and TRBJ1-1; 9 bases align to TRBD1. Losses at the gene ends were 4 bases for V and 4 bases for J; bases not matched to a gene: 11. The CDR3 sequence is 16 residues long. Germline CDR1 is SGHRS and CDR2 is YFSETQ. CDR3 nucleotides: TGCGCCAGCAGCCCCGCAACAGGGGGCCTAGGCACTGAAGCTTTCTTT. Translated: CASSPATGGLGTEAFF.